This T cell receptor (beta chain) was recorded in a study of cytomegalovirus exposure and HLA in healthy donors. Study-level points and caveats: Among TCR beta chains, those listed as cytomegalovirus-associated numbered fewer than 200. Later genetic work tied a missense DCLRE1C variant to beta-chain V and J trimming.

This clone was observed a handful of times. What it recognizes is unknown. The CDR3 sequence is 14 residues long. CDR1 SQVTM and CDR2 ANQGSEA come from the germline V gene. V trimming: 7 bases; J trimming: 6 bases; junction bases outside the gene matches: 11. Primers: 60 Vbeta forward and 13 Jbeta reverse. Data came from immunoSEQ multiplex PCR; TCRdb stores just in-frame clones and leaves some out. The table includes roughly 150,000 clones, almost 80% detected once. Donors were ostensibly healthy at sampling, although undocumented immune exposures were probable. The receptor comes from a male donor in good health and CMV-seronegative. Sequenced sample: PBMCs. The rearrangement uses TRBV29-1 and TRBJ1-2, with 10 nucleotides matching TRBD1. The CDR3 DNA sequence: TGCAGCGGGGGAGGAGACAGGGGGCGGAATGGCTACACCTTC. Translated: CSGGGDRGRNGYTF.